A single sample gave rise to the 13 T cell receptor beta chains below, sequenced in a study of blood T cell repertoires in COVID-19. Only in-frame clones appear in the TCRdb table, and some are missing; sequencing was by immunoSEQ multiplex PCR. The sample comprises roughly 380,000 clones, less than 85% of which are singletons, and 3.6% rests with the top ten. Sequencing input: peripheral blood. Every receptor here comes from a woman between 18 and 30 years old with acute or convalescent COVID-19.

CDR3 protein: CASSLQGMSNQPQHF. CDR3 in DNA: TGTGCCAGCAGCTTACAGGGCATGAGCAATCAGCCCCAGCATTTT. The V and J genes are TRBV5-5 and TRBJ1-5, with D possibly being TRBD1 (6 bases). CDR1 and CDR2 (germline): SGHKS, YYEKEE (reference sequence). Trimming removed 2 bases at V and 1 base at J, with 10 bases between. This CDR3 is built from 15 residues.

V usage is TRBV24-1 and J usage is TRBJ2-3; 8 bases fit TRBD1. Trimming at V came to 3 bases and at J to 1 base, leaving 2 bases not matched to a gene. The CDR3 consists of 15 residues. Germline CDR1 KGHDR, CDR2 SFDVKD. This CDR3 is CATSDDRGGTDTQYF. The CDR3 DNA follows: TGTGCCACCAGTGATGACAGGGGTGGCACAGATACGCAGTATTTT.

The chain has TRBV12-5 and TRBJ2-7, with 8 bases matching TRBD2. This CDR3 contains 13 residues. The germline CDR1 and CDR2 sequences are LGHNT and FRNRAP. With V trimmed by 6 bases and J by 6 bases, 7 bases remained unmatched. CDR3 region: CASGPGTSSEQYF. Written as DNA, the CDR3 is TGTGCTAGTGGACCCGGGACTAGTTCCGAGCAGTACTTC. The complete variable domain, with remaining parts taken from reference TRBV12-5 and TRBJ2-7, reads DARVTQTPRHKVTEMGQEVTMRCQPILGHNTVFWYRQTMMQGLELLAYFRNRAPLDDSGMPKDRFSAEMPDATLATLKIQPSEPRDSAVYFCASGPGTSSEQYFGPGTRLTVT.

There are many counts of this clone. The chain has TRBV6-5 and TRBJ1-3; TRBD1 aligns across 9 bases. CDR3 size: 12 residues. In germline, CDR1 is MNHEY, CDR2 SVGAGI. The V segment lost 4 bases and the J segment 12 bases; nucleotides outside the gene matches: 4. The CDR3 spells CASSSTGGYIYF. Here the CDR3 DNA reads TGTGCCAGCAGTTCTACAGGGGGCTACATATATTTT.

This clone turned up a few times. The chain links TRBV6-4 to TRBJ1-2; 8 bases are a match to TRBD1. Losses at the gene ends were 5 bases for V and 3 bases for J; bases not matched to a gene: 8. The CDR3 loop spans 15 amino acids. Germline CDR1 reads MRHNA; CDR2 reads SNTAGT. DNA of the CDR3: TGTGCCAGCAGTCCACAGACAGGGGCGTACTATGGCTACACCTTC. This codes for CASSPQTGAYYGYTF.

J is TRBJ2-2 and V is TRBV9; TRBD1 might be the D (5 bases). Between the trimmed V and J ends, which lost 2 bases and 1 base, there was a span of 18 bases. Germline CDR1 is SGDLS and CDR2 is YYNGEE. The CDR3 runs to 18 residues. The CDR3 region has the DNA TGTGCCAGCAGCGTTAACGTCAAAAATCAGGGGAACACCGGGGAGCTGTTTTTT. Its translation: CASSVNVKNQGNTGELFF. The full variable domain, in which reference TRBV9 and TRBJ2-2 provide the parts outside the CDR3, is DSGVTQTPKHLITATGQRVTLRCSPRSGDLSVYWYQQSLDQGLQFLIQYYNGEERAKGNILERFSAQQFPDLHSELNLSSLELGDSALYFCASSVNVKNQGNTGELFFGEGSRLTVL.

The gene calls are TRBV2 and TRBJ2-2, with D possibly being TRBD1 (6 bases). The CDR3 is 13 residues long. The V gene lost 7 bases and the J gene lost 6 bases, with 12 bases spanning the gap. Germline V lookup: CDR1 SNHLY, CDR2 FYNNEI. CDR3 in amino acids: CASTAGVPGELFF. In nucleotides, the CDR3 is TGTGCCAGCACGGCAGGGGTACCCGGGGAGCTGTTTTTT.

This chain uses TRBV5-1 with TRBJ1-2; D might be TRBD1 (5 bases). V was pared by 4 bases and J by 4 bases, with 11 bases between. Germline values: CDR1 SGHRS, CDR2 YFSETQ. The CDR3 runs 13 residues. The CDR3 nucleotides read TGCGCCAGCAGCCGGGAGGGGCCCTATGGCTACACCTTC. This encodes CASSREGPYGYTF.

J is TRBJ1-1 and V is TRBV5-1; 8 nucleotides agree with TRBD1. V lost 7 bases and J lost 0; bases outside the gene matches: 5. CDR3 length: 14 residues. The germline V gene encodes CDR1 SGHRS and CDR2 YFSETQ. The CDR3 region is CASQGAQMNTEAFF. CDR3 sequence (DNA): TGCGCCAGCCAGGGGGCGCAGATGAACACTGAAGCTTTCTTT.

The V gene is TRBV15, the J gene TRBJ1-3; 9 bases fit TRBD1. Trimming took 1 base from V and 1 from J; bases not matched to a gene: 5. Germline CDR1 reads LNHNV; CDR2 reads YYDKDF (reference sequence). CDR3 length equals 17 residues. The CDR3 region has the DNA TGTGCCACCAGCAGAGTACAGGGGGCCTTTTCTGGAAACACCATATATTTT. Encoded protein: CATSRVQGAFSGNTIYF.

This clone was found once. The V call is TRBV6-2 or TRBV6-3, the J call TRBJ1-2; the D gene is possibly TRBD1 (6 bases). The CDR3 runs to 15 residues. Germline V gene sequence: CDR1 MNHEY, CDR2 SVGEGT. V dropped 0 bases and J dropped 1 base, with 9 bases sitting between them. CDR3 coding DNA: TGTGCCAGCAGTTACTCAGGACAGATTAACTATGGCTACACCTTC. This gives the protein CASSYSGQINYGYTF.

This chain links TRBV27 with TRBJ2-7, with 7 bases fitting TRBD1. The CDR3 extends over 14 amino acids. The J segment lost 6 bases and the V segment lost 3 bases, leaving 8 bases of the junction unmatched. Germline assignment: CDR1 MNHEY and CDR2 SMNVEV (reference sequence). CDR3 bases: TGTGCCAGCAGTTTCTCACAGGGGAATTCCGAGCAGTACTTC. Amino acids: CASSFSQGNSEQYF.

V gene TRBV5-8 combines with J gene TRBJ2-1; tentatively, D is TRBD2 (6 bases). The CDR3 length is 17 residues. With 0 bases removed from V and 3 bases from J, the gap between germline ends came to 16 bases. From germline, CDR1 is SGHTS and CDR2 YDEGEE. The CDR3 DNA is TGTGCCAGCAGCTTGGATTGGTCAGGGAGGATCTACAATGAGCAGTTCTTC. Protein sequence: CASSLDWSGRIYNEQFF.